What follows is one T cell receptor beta chain and its context. The antigen is undetermined. This specimen comes from a study of OX40 agonist ivuxolimab in advanced cancers. Whole-study context: Aged roughly 20 to 79 with a mean of approximately 60 years, they were more than 80% male.

Study-wide results and caveats: Dose levels from 0.1 to 3.0 mg/kg saw CD4+ and CD8+ blood T cells expand clonally by week 6.

TCRdb's table, derived via immunoSEQ multiplex PCR, lists solely in-frame clones and lacks some. The repertoire holds approximately 77,000 clones, with 85% to 90% as singletons. Enrollment shut out patients with autoimmune disease history or systemic immunosuppression. V lost 1 base and J 0 bases, leaving 4 bases between the germline ends. From germline, CDR1 is GTSNPN and CDR2 SVGIG (reference sequence). This CDR3 has 13 amino acids. The sequence derives from an adult with an advanced solid tumor such as melanoma, head and neck, liver or kidney cancer. This specimen consisted of CD4+ or CD8+ T cells sorted from blood, obtained in a trial of the OX40 agonist ivuxolimab. The chain carries TRBV30 and TRBJ1-5; D unclear. The chain's CDR3 is CAWSEDSNQPQHF. In DNA form, the CDR3 reads TGTGCCTGGAGTGAAGATAGCAATCAGCCCCAGCATTTT.